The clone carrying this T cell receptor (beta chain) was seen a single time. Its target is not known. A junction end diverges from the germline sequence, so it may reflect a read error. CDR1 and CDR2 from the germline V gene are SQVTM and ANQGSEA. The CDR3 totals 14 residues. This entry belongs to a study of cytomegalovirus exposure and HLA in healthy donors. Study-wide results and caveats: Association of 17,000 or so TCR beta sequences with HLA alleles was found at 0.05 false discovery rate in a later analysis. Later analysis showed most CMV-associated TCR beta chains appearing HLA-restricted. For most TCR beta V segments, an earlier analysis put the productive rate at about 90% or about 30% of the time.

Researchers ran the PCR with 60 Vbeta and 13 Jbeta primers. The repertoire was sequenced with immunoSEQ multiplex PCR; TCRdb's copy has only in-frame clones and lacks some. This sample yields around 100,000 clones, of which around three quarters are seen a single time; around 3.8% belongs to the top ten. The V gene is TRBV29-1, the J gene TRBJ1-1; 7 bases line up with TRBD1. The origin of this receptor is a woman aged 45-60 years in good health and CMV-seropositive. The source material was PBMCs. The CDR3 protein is CSVPSQQGNAEAFF. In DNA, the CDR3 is TGCAGCGTTCCCTCCCAACAGGGGAACGCTGAAGCTTTCTTT.